The entry that follows covers one T cell receptor beta chain sequence. The antigen is unknown. This sample is drawn from a study of cytomegalovirus exposure and HLA in healthy donors. Study-wide findings and caveats: Whilst most TCR sequences proved rare, a subset of public TCRs occurred across many donors.

The PCR contained 60 Vbeta and 13 Jbeta primers. Sequencing used immunoSEQ multiplex PCR; TCRdb keeps in-frame clones, though not all of them. The sample consists of roughly 110,000 clones, approximately 80% of them appearing once. Sequencing was carried out using PBMCs. The source of this sequence is a woman in her 30s in good health and CMV-seropositive.

The CDR3 region is CASSRRDRYTDTQYF. CDR3 sequence (DNA): TGCGCCAGCAGCAGGAGGGACCGATACACAGATACGCAGTATTTT. The V and J genes are TRBV5-1 and TRBJ2-3, with D maybe TRBD2 (6 bases). Germline assignment: CDR1 SGHRS and CDR2 YFSETQ. Trimming pared 4 bases from V and 2 bases from J, leaving 14 bases between. The CDR3 spans 15 residues.